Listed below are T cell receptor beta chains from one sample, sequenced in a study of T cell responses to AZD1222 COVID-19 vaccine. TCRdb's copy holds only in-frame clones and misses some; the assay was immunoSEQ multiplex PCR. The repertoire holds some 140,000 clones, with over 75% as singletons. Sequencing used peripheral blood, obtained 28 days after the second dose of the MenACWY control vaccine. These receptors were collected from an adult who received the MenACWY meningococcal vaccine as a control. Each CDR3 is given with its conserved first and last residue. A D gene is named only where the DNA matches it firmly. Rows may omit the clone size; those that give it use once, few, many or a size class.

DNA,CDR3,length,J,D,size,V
TGTGCCAGTAGCCGGACAGGGTTGAAGGGCGGGGAGCTGTTTTTT,CASSRTGLKGGELFF,15,TRBJ2-2,TRBD1,NA,TRBV19
TGCGCCAGCAGCCTCCCGGGGACAGGGCTAGAGACCCAGTACTTC,CASSLPGTGLETQYF,15,TRBJ2-5,TRBD1,NA,TRBV5-1
TGTGCCAGCAGCCTACAGGGGGGGTATAATTCACCCCTCCACTTT,CASSLQGGYNSPLHF,15,TRBJ1-6,TRBD1,NA,TRBV5-5
TGTGCCAGCAGTTCGCCGACAGGGCATGTGTCGAATGGCTACACCTTC,CASSSPTGHVSNGYTF,16,TRBJ1-2,TRBD1,NA,TRBV6-5
TGCGCCAGCAGCGGGTTTACTAGCTCCAATGAGCAGTTCTTC,CASSGFTSSNEQFF,14,TRBJ2-1,NA,NA,TRBV5-1
TGTGCCAGCAGCTCGGTTCGGGGGATACATAGCAATCAGCCCCAGCATTTT,CASSSVRGIHSNQPQHF,17,TRBJ1-5,NA,once,TRBV11-2
TGTGCCAGCAGCTTGGAGGTAGCGGGGACGAAAGGAGAGACCCAGTACTTC,CASSLEVAGTKGETQYF,17,TRBJ2-5,TRBD2,NA,TRBV5-6
TGTGCCAGCCGGAAGGGGACAGGGAATGGCTACACCTTC,CASRKGTGNGYTF,13,TRBJ1-2,TRBD1,NA,TRBV2
TGCGCCAGCAGTCCCTCCCATTCGGCCTATGGCTACACCTTC,CASSPSHSAYGYTF,14,TRBJ1-2,NA,NA,TRBV4-3
TGTGCCAGCAGCCGTGAGGGCGTATATAGCAATCAGCCCCAGCATTTT,CASSREGVYSNQPQHF,16,TRBJ1-5,NA,NA,TRBV21-1
TGTGCCAGCTCACCGTCCCGGGACTTTTACAATGAGCAGTTCTTC,CASSPSRDFYNEQFF,15,TRBJ2-1,NA,NA,TRBV18
TGTGCCAGCAGTTATCGGGCAGGGGTGGGCACTGAAGCTTTCTTT,CASSYRAGVGTEAFF,15,TRBJ1-1,NA,NA,TRBV6-5
TGTGCCAGCAGCCACGGGCGGGCACCTAATGAAAAACTGTTTTTT,CASSHGRAPNEKLFF,15,TRBJ1-4,NA,NA,TRBV6-5
TGTGCCACCTTGACAGGGTCGCCAACCTACGAGCAGTACTTC,CATLTGSPTYEQYF,14,TRBJ2-7,TRBD1,few,TRBV24-1
TGTGCCAGCAGCCACACCTCATCAGGGGACAATCAGCCCCAGCATTTT,CASSHTSSGDNQPQHF,16,TRBJ1-5,NA,NA,TRBV3-1/TRBV3-2
TGTGCCAGAAGCCTCCCCCTTTATTGGGGACTAGCGGGAGGGAGCACAGATACGCAGTATTTT,CARSLPLYWGLAGGSTDTQYF,21,TRBJ2-3,NA,NA,TRBV7-5
TGTGCCAGCAGCCGACGAAACCACGACAATCAGCCCCAGCATTTT,CASSRRNHDNQPQHF,15,TRBJ1-5,NA,few,TRBV5-6
TGTGCCAGTAGCATGGGGCCGGGACAACGGCCCCAGCATTTT,CASSMGPGQRPQHF,14,TRBJ1-5,NA,NA,TRBV19
TGTGCCAGCAGCGATACAGGATTCTCTGGAAACACCATATATTTT,CASSDTGFSGNTIYF,15,TRBJ1-3,NA,NA,TRBV9
TGTGCCAGCAGCCAAGGATGGGGCACAGATACGCAGTATTTT,CASSQGWGTDTQYF,14,TRBJ2-3,NA,NA,TRBV3-1/TRBV3-2
TGTGCCAGCAGCTCGGCGGGCGGCAATTCACCCCTCCACTTT,CASSSAGGNSPLHF,14,TRBJ1-6,NA,NA,TRBV7-9
TGTGCCAGCAGTGTACTAGCGGGAGCTACCTACGAGCAGTACTTC,CASSVLAGATYEQYF,15,TRBJ2-7,TRBD2,NA,TRBV2
TGTGCCAGCACCCTAGGGGAAAGGAGGACAGATACGCAGTATTTT,CASTLGERRTDTQYF,15,TRBJ2-3,NA,NA,TRBV28
TGTGCCAGCACCGAACAGGGGCCGGCGGGAGAGACCCAGTACTTC,CASTEQGPAGETQYF,15,TRBJ2-5,TRBD1,NA,TRBV6-5
TGTGCAAGTCGCTTAGTGGACCTGGACAGGGGTGGATCCAAAAACATTCAGTACTTC,CASRLVDLDRGGSKNIQYF,19,TRBJ2-4,NA,NA,TRBV12-2
TGTGCCAGCACTGGACAGATTAATCAGCCCCAGCATTTT,CASTGQINQPQHF,13,TRBJ1-5,NA,few,TRBV28
TGTGCCAGCAGCCGAGGGACAGGGGGTCAAGAGACCCAGTACTTC,CASSRGTGGQETQYF,15,TRBJ2-5,TRBD1,NA,TRBV5-5
TGTGCCAGCAACATGGGGGGATCTAGTTCACCCCTCCACTTT,CASNMGGSSSPLHF,14,TRBJ1-6,NA,NA,TRBV7-2
TGTGCCACCTCGGGAGCCCTCGCTGGCTACACCTTC,CATSGALAGYTF,12,TRBJ1-2,NA,once,TRBV10-3
TGCGCCAGCAGTGAGTCTGGGGGATATGGCTACACCTTC,CASSESGGYGYTF,13,TRBJ1-2,NA,NA,TRBV10-1
TGTGCCAATAGGCAGTACATGAACACTGAAGCTTTCTTT,CANRQYMNTEAFF,13,TRBJ1-1,NA,NA,TRBV2
TGTGCCAGCAGCGCTAGCGGGAGGGTGGACGAGCAGTACTTC,CASSASGRVDEQYF,14,TRBJ2-7,TRBD2,NA,TRBV7-3
TGTGCCTGGGGGATGGAGACTGAAGCTTTCTTT,CAWGMETEAFF,11,TRBJ1-1,NA,NA,TRBV30
TGTGCCAGCAGCTTGGGGGGCCGATTCACAGATACGCAGTATTTT,CASSLGGRFTDTQYF,15,TRBJ2-3,NA,NA,TRBV5-6
TGTGCCAGCAGCACCCCGGACTCCCCATTCTACAATGAGCAGTTCTTC,CASSTPDSPFYNEQFF,16,TRBJ2-1,NA,NA,TRBV5-6
TGCGCCAGCAGCTTGAGGGGGATTAATTCACCCCTCCACTTT,CASSLRGINSPLHF,14,TRBJ1-6,NA,NA,TRBV5-1
TGTGCCTGGAGGCGGGGCGAAGCCTATGGCTACACCTTC,CAWRRGEAYGYTF,13,TRBJ1-2,NA,NA,TRBV30
TGTGCCAGCAGCACTGGACTAGCGGGGTCGGTCTTC,CASSTGLAGSVF,12,TRBJ2-1,TRBD2,NA,TRBV2
TGCAGCGTTGAGGTCAGACTTGATAACTATGGCTACACCTTC,CSVEVRLDNYGYTF,14,TRBJ1-2,NA,NA,TRBV29-1
TGTGCCAGCAGTGGGCGGGGGGGATCGGTAAACATTCAGTACTTC,CASSGRGGSVNIQYF,15,TRBJ2-4,TRBD2,NA,TRBV2
TGTGCCAGCAGCCGGCACGGGATGCTTGCTGGAAACACCATATATTTT,CASSRHGMLAGNTIYF,16,TRBJ1-3,NA,NA,TRBV11-2
TGTGCCAGTAGCGGACAGGGGGCGGGAGAGACCCAGTACTTC,CASSGQGAGETQYF,14,TRBJ2-5,TRBD1,NA,TRBV19
TGTGCCTGGAGCAGACAAGAGACCCAGTACTTC,CAWSRQETQYF,11,TRBJ2-5,NA,NA,TRBV30
TGTGCCAGCAGCCCCCAGCGGTCTAACTATGGCTACACCTTC,CASSPQRSNYGYTF,14,TRBJ1-2,NA,NA,TRBV9
TGTGCCAGCAGCCAAGATCAACCAGGCCGGGAGACCCAGTACTTC,CASSQDQPGRETQYF,15,TRBJ2-5,NA,NA,TRBV3-1/TRBV3-2
TGCAGTGCTAGTGGGGCGGGGGGCCTGAACACTGAAGCTTTCTTT,CSASGAGGLNTEAFF,15,TRBJ1-1,NA,NA,TRBV20-1
TGTGCCAGCTCGCCCGATTCTGGGTATGGCTACACCTTC,CASSPDSGYGYTF,13,TRBJ1-2,NA,NA,TRBV18